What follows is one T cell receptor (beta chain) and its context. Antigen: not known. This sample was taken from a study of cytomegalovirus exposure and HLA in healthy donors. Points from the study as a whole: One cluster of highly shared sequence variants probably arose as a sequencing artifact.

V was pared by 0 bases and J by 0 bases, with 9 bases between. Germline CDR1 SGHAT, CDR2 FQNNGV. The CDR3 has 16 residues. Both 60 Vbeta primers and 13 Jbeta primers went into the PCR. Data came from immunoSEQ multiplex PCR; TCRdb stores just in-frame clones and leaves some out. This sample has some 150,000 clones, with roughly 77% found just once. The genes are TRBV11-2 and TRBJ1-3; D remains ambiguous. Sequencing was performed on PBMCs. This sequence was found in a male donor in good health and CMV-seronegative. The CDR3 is CASSLDVKHSGNTIYF. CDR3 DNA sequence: TGTGCCAGCAGCTTAGACGTTAAACACTCTGGAAACACCATATATTTT.